A selection of T cell receptor beta chains follows, all from one sample in a study of T cell responses to AZD1222 COVID-19 vaccine. Method: immunoSEQ multiplex PCR; TCRdb's copy keeps in-frame clones and lacks some. The table shows around 84,000 clones, with 80% to 90% occurring only once. The input for sequencing was peripheral blood, taken 28 days after the second AZD1222 dose. These receptors were taken from an adult who received the AZD1222 COVID-19 vaccine. CDR3s leave out the opening cysteine and the closing phenylalanine or tryptophan. Rows may omit the clone size; those that give it use once, few, many or a size class.

v_call	clone_size	j_call	cdr3_aa
TRBV19	.	TRBJ1-2	ASSIAGNGYT
TRBV7-9	.	TRBJ2-7	ASSLEGIAYEQY
TRBV5-1	.	TRBJ2-3	ASSLDGFGRGRAEY
TRBV28	.	TRBJ2-1	ASNPAGLYNEQF
TRBV5-1	.	TRBJ1-5	ASSLDGVGPQH
TRBV27	few	TRBJ1-1	ASSWTKGTEAF
TRBV28	.	TRBJ1-5	ASSFLGGQPQH
TRBV7-9	.	TRBJ2-1	ASSLPGRPPNEQF
TRBV18	.	TRBJ2-1	ASSLDGQGAYNEQF
TRBV19	.	TRBJ1-5	ASSIADGSNQPQH
TRBV19	.	TRBJ1-6	ASRLTGAHSPLH
TRBV7-2	.	TRBJ2-7	ASSQRGQGTYEQY
TRBV7-9	.	TRBJ1-4	ASSSGTGGEKLF
TRBV3-1/TRBV3-2	.	TRBJ1-6	ASSPRTPFSSYNSPLH
TRBV5-5	.	TRBJ2-5	ASSRRPEKQETQY
TRBV6-4	.	TRBJ2-1	ASRDPAVYDRNEQF
TRBV24-1	.	TRBJ2-3	ATSERTSGGTDTQY
TRBV2	.	TRBJ1-5	ASSPGGQGYNQPQH
TRBV2	.	TRBJ1-2	ASRLDSSNYGYT
TRBV15	.	TRBJ1-4	ATSRRGLRLTNEKLF
TRBV3-1/TRBV3-2	.	TRBJ1-4	ASSEEGFEKLF
TRBV11-2	.	TRBJ1-3	ASSLVGRARPTSGNTIY
TRBV5-4	.	TRBJ2-5	ASSHFRGLGETQY
TRBV19	.	TRBJ1-1	AIITGTEAF
TRBV9	.	TRBJ2-2	ASSPTSSNTGELF
TRBV5-4	once	TRBJ1-6	ASSLNRDYNSPLH